This is a list of T cell receptor beta chains from one sample in a study of cytomegalovirus exposure and HLA in healthy donors. Clones were sequenced by immunoSEQ multiplex PCR, and TCRdb holds only the in-frame ones, with some missing. The data contain roughly 160,000 clones, roughly 70% of them singletons. Sequenced material: PBMCs. The receptors stem from a woman younger than 45 in good health and CMV-seronegative. CDR3s include the opening cysteine and the closing phenylalanine or tryptophan. A D gene is named only where the DNA matches it firmly. Size values are once, few and many counts, or a class for expanded clones, and some rows have none.

clone_size,j_call,d_call,v_call,cdr3_nt,cdr3_aa
NA,TRBJ2-1,NA,TRBV15,TGTGCCACCAGCAGAGAGAATTCCAGGGCTTTGGTACAGCAGTTCTTC,CATSRENSRALVQQFF
few,TRBJ2-7,TRBD1,TRBV4-1,TGCGCCAGCAGCCAAGCCAGGACAGGGGCCTACGAGCAGTACTTC,CASSQARTGAYEQYF
NA,TRBJ1-2,TRBD1,TRBV25-1,TGTGCCAGCAGCCAGACAGGGCATGGCTACACCTTC,CASSQTGHGYTF
NA,TRBJ2-7,NA,TRBV4-1,TGCGCCAGCAGCCACCGGGACTCCTACGAGCAGTACTTC,CASSHRDSYEQYF
NA,TRBJ1-1,NA,TRBV6-1,TGTGCCACCTCCCAGCGGCGGATGAACACTGAAGCTTTCTTT,CATSQRRMNTEAFF
NA,TRBJ1-3,NA,TRBV5-1,TGCGCCAGCAGCTTGGGAGACTCTGGAAACACCATATATTTT,CASSLGDSGNTIYF
NA,TRBJ2-7,TRBD2,TRBV6-6,TGTGCCAGCAGTTACTCGAATAGCGGGGGATCCTACGAGCAGTACTTC,CASSYSNSGGSYEQYF
NA,TRBJ1-3,TRBD1,TRBV5-1,TGCGCCAGCAGCTTACAGGGGGCGTCTGGAAACACCATATATTTT,CASSLQGASGNTIYF
NA,TRBJ2-1,TRBD2,TRBV6-6,TGTGCCAGCAGTTTGCTAGCGGGGGGGAGTAATGAGCAGTTCTTC,CASSLLAGGSNEQFF
few,TRBJ2-6,NA,TRBV7-9,TGTGCCAGCAGCTGGGAGTCGGTCGGGGCCAACGTCCTGACTTTC,CASSWESVGANVLTF
NA,TRBJ1-2,NA,TRBV19,TGTGCCAGTAGTAAAGGGTTAGGGACAAGGGCTTCTGGCTACACCTTC,CASSKGLGTRASGYTF
NA,TRBJ1-2,NA,TRBV21-1,TGTGCCAGCAGCAAATGTGGAACAGGGGGCCATGGGGGCTACACCTTC,CASSKCGTGGHGGYTF
few,TRBJ1-3,NA,TRBV6-6,TGTGCCAGCAAATCATCTGGAAACACCATATATTTT,CASKSSGNTIYF
few,TRBJ2-3,NA,TRBV6-1,TGTGCCAGCAGTACGACTCGCACAGATACGCAGTATTTT,CASSTTRTDTQYF
NA,TRBJ2-7,NA,TRBV7-6,TGTGCCAGCAGCCCCCCTCGAGGGGGGGGTAAGTACGAGCAGTACTTC,CASSPPRGGGKYEQYF
NA,TRBJ2-2,TRBD2,TRBV9,TGTGCCAGCAGCGTATCAAGCGGGAGGTCGAACACCGGGGAGCTGTTTTTT,CASSVSSGRSNTGELFF
NA,TRBJ2-7,NA,TRBV7-5,TGTGCCAGAAGCCACCTAGCGGGAGACTACGAGCAGTACTTC,CARSHLAGDYEQYF
NA,TRBJ2-1,TRBD2,TRBV19,TGTGCCAGTAGTATAGATCTGGCGGGGGGGGTGAAAAATGAGCAGTTCTTC,CASSIDLAGGVKNEQFF
few,TRBJ2-1,NA,TRBV7-3,TGTGCCAGCAGCTTAAGGTTAGGGGATGAGCAGTTCTTC,CASSLRLGDEQFF
few,TRBJ1-2,NA,TRBV5-1,TGCGCCAGCAGCTTGGAGTACAGCCCCACCAACTATGGCTACACCTTC,CASSLEYSPTNYGYTF
NA,TRBJ2-6,NA,TRBV9,TGTGCCAGCAGCGAGGGGCTCAGCTCTGGGGCCAACGTCCTGACTTTC,CASSEGLSSGANVLTF
NA,TRBJ1-3,NA,TRBV7-2,TGTGCCAGCAGCGCAGGGGACAAGCGAAACACCATATATTTT,CASSAGDKRNTIYF
NA,TRBJ2-5,NA,TRBV21-1,TGTGCCAGCCCCGGCACTGGACTAGCGGGGAACTCCATTAGAGAGACCCAGTACTTC,CASPGTGLAGNSIRETQYF
NA,TRBJ2-7,TRBD2,TRBV7-2,TGTGCCAGCAGTTCATCAGCGGGACCCTACGAGCAGTACTTC,CASSSSAGPYEQYF
NA,TRBJ2-2,NA,TRBV25-1,TGTGCCAGCAGTGCAACAGGGTTTTCGGGGGAGCTGTTTTTT,CASSATGFSGELFF
NA,TRBJ2-1,TRBD2,TRBV27,TGTGCCAGCAGTCCCCTTAGGACTAGCGGACTGTACAATGAGCAGTTCTTC,CASSPLRTSGLYNEQFF
medium-sized,TRBJ2-7,NA,TRBV4-3,TGCGCCAGCAGCCAAGTAGCGGAGAGCTCCTACGAGCAGTACTTC,CASSQVAESSYEQYF
NA,TRBJ2-7,TRBD1,TRBV9,TGTGCCAGCAGCGTGGCTTCGGGACAGGGCTCCTACGAGCAGTACTTC,CASSVASGQGSYEQYF
few,TRBJ2-3,TRBD1,TRBV7-2,TGTGCCAGCAGTTTGGACAGGGGGAGAGGAGATACGCAGTATTTT,CASSLDRGRGDTQYF
NA,TRBJ2-2,TRBD1,TRBV2,TGTGCCAGCAGATCCACAGGGGGCCAGAGCACCGGGGAGCTGTTTTTT,CASRSTGGQSTGELFF
few,TRBJ2-1,TRBD2,TRBV6-5,TGTGCCAGCAGTTTGGGCGGGAGGAATGAGCAGTTCTTC,CASSLGGRNEQFF
NA,TRBJ1-2,NA,TRBV18,TGTGCCAGCTCACCAAGGATCGAGGCAGATGGCTACACCTTC,CASSPRIEADGYTF
NA,TRBJ2-7,NA,TRBV28,TGTGCCAGCAGGGGGAGGTGGACCTTCGACTTCGAGCAGTACTTC,CASRGRWTFDFEQYF